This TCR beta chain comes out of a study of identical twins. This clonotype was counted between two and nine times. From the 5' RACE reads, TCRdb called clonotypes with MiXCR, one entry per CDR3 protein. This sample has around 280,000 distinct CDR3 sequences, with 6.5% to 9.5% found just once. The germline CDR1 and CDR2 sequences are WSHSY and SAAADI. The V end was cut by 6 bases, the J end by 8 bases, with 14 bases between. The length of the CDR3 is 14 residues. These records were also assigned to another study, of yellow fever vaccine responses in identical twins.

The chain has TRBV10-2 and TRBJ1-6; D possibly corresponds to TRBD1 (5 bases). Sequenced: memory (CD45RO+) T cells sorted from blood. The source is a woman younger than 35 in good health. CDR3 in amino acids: CASRVTGDYSPLHF. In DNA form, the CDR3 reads TGCGCCAGCAGGGTCACAGGAGATTATTCACCCCTCCACTTT.